A selection of T cell receptor beta chains follows, all from one sample in a study of shared clonotypes between healthy human individuals. Sequencing used immunoSEQ multiplex PCR; TCRdb keeps in-frame clones, though not all of them. The profile shows 2 million to 2.5 million clones, approximately 94% of them singletons. The sequencing sample was made of naive CD4+ T cells sorted from blood. The receptors shown here come from a young man in good health. Both conserved end residues are part of each CDR3. Each record gives: CDR3 DNA, CDR3 protein, D gene, clone size, J gene, V gene. A D gene is named only where the DNA matches it firmly. The size field is filled for only some rows; it gives once, few, many or a size class.

TGTGCCAGCAGTGACTCCAGGAGCGATGCGTTTGGACGAGTGCGAAACACCATATATTTT CASSDSRSDAFGRVRNTIYF NA NA TRBJ1-3 TRBV6-4
TGCAGCGTTGAGAACGCACAGGGGTACACTGAAGCTTTCTTT CSVENAQGYTEAFF TRBD1 NA TRBJ1-1 TRBV29-1
TGTGCCAGCAGCTTGGCCTTGCTGGGTGAGACCCAGTACTTC CASSLALLGETQYF NA NA TRBJ2-5 TRBV5-4
TGTGCCAGCAGCGTAGGATCGGGACAGAGCACAGATACGCAGTATTTT CASSVGSGQSTDTQYF TRBD1 NA TRBJ2-3 TRBV9
TGCGCCAGCGGAAAGACAGGGAACACTGAAGCTTTCTTT CASGKTGNTEAFF NA NA TRBJ1-1 TRBV5-1
TGTGCCAGCACCTGGGGACCCTACGAGCAGTACTTC CASTWGPYEQYF NA NA TRBJ2-7 TRBV28
TGTGCCAGCAGCTTATCTGGACAGGGGTTTTCACCCCTCCACTTT CASSLSGQGFSPLHF TRBD1 NA TRBJ1-6 TRBV7-3
TGTGCCAGCAGTTCCTCAGGCGCCGCGGGAGGAAACACCATATATTTT CASSSSGAAGGNTIYF NA NA TRBJ1-3 TRBV28
TGTGCCAGCAGCTTGTCAGTCGGCCCCACGGAGCAGTACTTC CASSLSVGPTEQYF NA NA TRBJ2-7 TRBV5-4
TGCAGTGCGCAAGACCGGGACATTCTCCACTTT CSAQDRDILHF NA NA TRBJ1-6 TRBV20-1
TGTGCCAGCAGTACTGGACTAGTCCGTCGCGAGCAGTACTTC CASSTGLVRREQYF TRBD2 NA TRBJ2-7 TRBV28
TGTGCCAGCAGTGATACGGAAGCTGGCTACACCTTC CASSDTEAGYTF NA NA TRBJ1-2 TRBV2
TGTGCCAGCAGCGTGACTAGCGGGATAGCCTACGAGCAGTACTTC CASSVTSGIAYEQYF TRBD2 NA TRBJ2-7 TRBV11-2
TGTGCCAGCAGCTTGAGTGTCCCCAACGGTGGCTACACCTTC CASSLSVPNGGYTF NA NA TRBJ1-2 TRBV5-4
TGTGCCAGCAGCTTGTGGGACAGACAAGAGACCCAGTACTTC CASSLWDRQETQYF TRBD1 NA TRBJ2-5 TRBV5-6
TGTGCCAGCAGTTCCACCGCCGGGAGAAAAGAGACCCAGTACTTC CASSSTAGRKETQYF NA NA TRBJ2-5 TRBV6-5
TGTGCCAGTAGTATAGCGGCGAACACCGGGGAGCTGTTTTTT CASSIAANTGELFF NA NA TRBJ2-2 TRBV19
TGTGCCAGCAGTTCTTGGCTAGCGGACTCCTACGAGCAGTACTTC CASSSWLADSYEQYF TRBD2 NA TRBJ2-7 TRBV27
TGCGCCAGCAGCCGGTTAGGGGCGGGAGGGCGTAATGAGCAGTTCTTC CASSRLGAGGRNEQFF TRBD2 NA TRBJ2-1 TRBV5-1
TGTGCCAGCAGTGCGACAGGGATTAGCAATCAGCCCCAGCATTTT CASSATGISNQPQHF TRBD1 NA TRBJ1-5 TRBV28
TGTGCCAGCAGGCAGCCAGGGACGGACACTGAAGCTTTCTTT CASRQPGTDTEAFF NA NA TRBJ1-1 TRBV25-1
TGTGCCAATTACGGTGAAGCTTTCTTT CANYGEAFF NA few TRBJ1-1 TRBV19
TGTGCCATCAGTGAGTTGGAGGGGGCCGCGGGGAATCAGTACTTC CAISELEGAAGNQYF NA NA TRBJ2-5 TRBV10-3
TGTGCCAGCAGTGAAGGACGTTGGGAATCCCTTGGCTACACCTTC CASSEGRWESLGYTF NA NA TRBJ1-2 TRBV6-1
TGTGCCAGCAGTAGCCGACAGAAAACTAACTATGGCTACACCTTC CASSSRQKTNYGYTF NA few TRBJ1-2 TRBV6-5
TGTGCCAGCAGCCCGGCGAGCGGGGGGCCGGATACGCAGTATTTT CASSPASGGPDTQYF TRBD2 NA TRBJ2-3 TRBV11-3
TGTGCCAGCAGTGGGGGAAGGGGGCTTGGTGAGCAGTTCTTC CASSGGRGLGEQFF TRBD1 NA TRBJ2-1 TRBV2
TGCGCCAGCAGCCAAGAGGCGACTAGAGAAGAGACCCAGTACTTC CASSQEATREETQYF NA NA TRBJ2-5 TRBV4-1
TGCGCCAGCAGATCTGGCCTAGCGGGGGCCACAGATACGCAGTATTTT CASRSGLAGATDTQYF TRBD2 NA TRBJ2-3 TRBV5-1
TGTGCCAGTAGCCGGGACAGGGGTAACACGAATACGCAGTATTTT CASSRDRGNTNTQYF TRBD1 NA TRBJ2-3 TRBV19
TGTGCCAGCAGTGAATTCCCGGCAGGCAATTCACCCCTCCACTTT CASSEFPAGNSPLHF NA NA TRBJ1-6 TRBV25-1
TGTGCCAGCAGTCAAGACACAGATACGCAGTATTTT CASSQDTDTQYF NA once TRBJ2-3 TRBV6-1